The clone carrying this T cell receptor beta chain was counted ten times or more. These data belong to a study of blood T cells in healthy people across ages. As for the study in general: Template switching retrieved approximately one barcoded beta molecule for each two T cells.

The use of a sample-barcoded 5' primer and a J-beta primer mix characterized a second PCR of 7 to 11 cycles. TCRdb ran MiXCR on the 5' RACE reads and lists one entry per CDR3 protein. This table holds about 650,000 distinct CDR3 sequences, approximately 31% found once. Total RNA extraction produced at least 5 micrograms (per sample) for the study. Trimming left V 5 bases short and J 5 bases short, with 28 bases between. CDR3 length equals 20 residues. CDR1 is SGHTA, CDR2 FQGNSA, per germline. This chain joins TRBV7-2 and TRBJ1-6; the D gene is possibly TRBD1 (5 bases). The origin of this receptor is a woman of 80 years or more in good health. Specimen: blood. CDR3 region: CASSRAIRGWSAPDNSPLHF. CDR3 DNA sequence: TGTGCCAGCAGCCGGGCCATTAGGGGTTGGTCCGCCCCCGATAATTCACCCCTCCACTTT.